Described below is a single TCR beta chain sequence and its context. This specimen comes from a study of T cell responses to AZD1222 COVID-19 vaccine. Germline-derived CDR1 and CDR2 are SGHDT and YYEEEE. The CDR3 spans 11 residues. Trimming left V 6 bases short and J 7 bases short, with 11 bases between. TCRdb's copy holds only in-frame clones and misses some; the assay was immunoSEQ multiplex PCR. The repertoire includes some 120,000 clones, roughly 90% of them detected once, and 11% sits in the top ten. The clonotype comes from an adult in good health. The chain couples TRBV5-6 to TRBJ2-7; either TRBD1 or TRBD2 may supply D (5 bases each). The sequences come from peripheral blood, collected on day 0 of MenACWY control vaccination. CDR3: CASTFEGEQYF. The CDR3 region has the DNA TGTGCCAGCACCTTTGAGGGGGAGCAGTACTTC.